This T cell receptor (beta chain) stems from a study of T-cell reconstitution after alpha-beta-depleted transplantation in children. This clonotype was counted a few times. Antigen unknown. Unique molecular identifiers were incorporated when the TCRbeta library was constructed. Each CDR3 protein is one row after TCRdb ran MiXCR on the PCR reads. The sample carries 120,000 to 150,000 distinct CDR3 sequences, roughly 8.8% recorded once. Whole-study results and caveats: The study traced high day-60 TCRbeta diversity in some patients to surviving recipient T cells and thymic progenitors. Reported findings indicate that, about two months after transplant, alpha-beta T cells came from several hundred expanded clones, which were derived from non-depleted graft cells. At the one-year point after transplant, T-cell counts and TCRbeta diversity were found to come mostly from T cells that had been newly produced.

CDR1 is SGHKS and CDR2 is YYEKEE in the germline V gene (reference sequence). Between the trimmed V and J ends, which lost 2 bases and 8 bases, there was a span of 14 bases. The CDR3 covers 14 residues. The sequence came from a female patient aged 2 to 10 who had a stem cell transplant for congenital amegakaryocytic thrombocytopenia, so the T cells may come from the graft donor. J is TRBJ2-1 and V is TRBV5-5; the D gene could be TRBD1 or TRBD2 (6 bases each). This specimen consisted of PBMCs, mostly from graft donor cells, obtained 180 days after TCRalphabeta/CD19-depleted stem cell transplant. DNA for the CDR3: TGTGCCAGCAGCTTACGGTACAGGGAGGATGAGCAGTTCTTC. It is translated as CASSLRYREDEQFF.